Included here is one T cell receptor (beta chain) sequence, with context. Its specificity is not known. The source of the sample is a study of cytomegalovirus exposure and HLA in healthy donors. Study as a whole: Among several hundred genotyped donors, about 85% fell in the Caucasian-associated ancestry cluster. Study-wide results and caveats: In all likelihood, a cluster of highly shared sequence variants was a sequencing artifact.

Healthy donors of bone marrow made up the group. The PCR ran on 60 Vbeta and 13 Jbeta primers. TCRdb's table, derived via immunoSEQ multiplex PCR, lists solely in-frame clones and lacks some. The sample holds some 110,000 clones, roughly 85% seen once. The specimen was PBMCs. This sequence originates from a man in his 60s in good health and CMV-seropositive.

The CDR3 sequence: CAWRQGWTDTQYF. The CDR3 DNA is TGTGCCTGGAGACAGGGGTGGACAGATACGCAGTATTTT. This sequence joins TRBV30 and TRBJ2-3; 7 positions match TRBD1. Germline V gene lookup returns CDR1 GTSNPN and CDR2 SVGIG (reference sequence). The CDR3 has 13 amino acids. Losses at the gene ends were 3 bases for V and 3 bases for J; bases not matched to a gene: 3.